The 8 T cell receptor beta chains below were found in one sample sequenced in a study of PD-1 blockade in classical Hodgkin lymphoma. Using immunoSEQ multiplex PCR, the repertoire was profiled, and TCRdb retains in-frame clones only, with some absent. The sample consists of 7,000 or so clones, 60% to 85% of them appearing once. Noted time point: newly diagnosed, previously untreated cHL patient sample. The source material was peripheral blood mononuclear cells (PBMCs). These receptors all come from a human donor with classical Hodgkin lymphoma.

The chain employs TRBV15 and TRBJ2-7, with 9 bases lining up with TRBD1. Per the germline V gene, CDR1 is LNHNV and CDR2 is YYDKDF (reference sequence). V gave up 3 bases and J gave up 3 bases; unmatched junction bases: 6. This CDR3 is 15 amino acids long. CDR3 protein: CATSRGGDRVYEQYF. The CDR3 coding sequence is TGTGCCACCAGCAGGGGCGGGGACAGGGTCTACGAGCAGTACTTC.

V usage is TRBV11-3 and J usage is TRBJ2-5; D is ambiguous. There are 13 residues in the CDR3. In germline, CDR1 is SGHNT, CDR2 YENEEA. The V end lost 3 bases, the J end lost 4 bases, and 9 bases lay between the germline ends. The CDR3 DNA reads as TGTGCCAGCAGCTTCGAGAGAGGAGAGACCCAGTACTTC. Amino acids: CASSFERGETQYF.

This clone occurred once. The J gene is TRBJ2-1, the V gene TRBV29-1; D might be TRBD1 or TRBD2, each matching 5 bases. The CDR3 spans 11 residues. Trimming stripped 3 bases from V and 10 bases from J, with 10 bases between. The germline CDR1 and CDR2 sequences are SQVTM and ANQGSEA. The chain's CDR3 is CSVEGEPEQFF. Written as DNA, the CDR3 is TGCAGCGTTGAGGGGGAGCCAGAGCAGTTCTTC.

This clone was seen a handful of times. The rearrangement joins TRBV6-1 to TRBJ2-7, with D possibly being TRBD2 (6 bases). The CDR3 length is 13 residues. Per the germline V gene, CDR1 is MNHNS and CDR2 is SASEGT. V lost 6 bases, J lost 6 bases, and 15 bases lay in between. The CDR3 DNA sequence: TGTGCCAGCAGCCCCGCGGGGACGGGCGAGCAGTACTTC. Translating gives CASSPAGTGEQYF.

This clone has only a few counts. J is TRBJ1-6 and V is TRBV6-5; D not resolved. The CDR3 runs to 9 residues. Germline assignment: CDR1 MNHEY and CDR2 SVGAGI. Trimming shortened V by 10 bases and J by 10 bases, and 5 bases separated the two germline ends. In DNA form, the CDR3 reads TGTGCCACCAGCTCACCCCTCCACTTT. It is translated as CATSSPLHF.

The chain uses TRBV5-1 and TRBJ2-7, with D unresolved. V shed 2 bases and J shed 1 base, with 7 bases lying between them. The CDR3 is made up of 13 amino acids. CDR1 and CDR2 (germline): SGHRS, YFSETQ. CDR3 region: CASSFGGSYEQYF. The CDR3 nucleotides read TGCGCCAGCAGCTTTGGCGGTTCCTACGAGCAGTACTTC.

V and J are TRBV7-2 and TRBJ1-2; D remains ambiguous. CDR3 length: 13 residues. Germline lookup yields CDR1 SGHTA and CDR2 FQGNSA. V lost 4 bases, J lost 10 bases, and 16 bases lay in between. CDR3 sequence (DNA): TGTGCCAGCAGCTCCTACTTGCGGGAAGACTACACCTTC. Its translation is CASSSYLREDYTF.

The chain uses TRBV18 and TRBJ2-7; 9 nucleotides match TRBD2. V lost 6 bases and J lost 6; bases outside the gene matches: 9. Germline loops: CDR1 KGHSH, CDR2 LQKENI. The CDR3 has 14 residues. The DNA of the CDR3 is TGTGCCAGCTCCCGGGATAGCGGGAGTGTCGAGCAGTACTTC. Translation gives CASSRDSGSVEQYF.